Listed below are T cell receptor beta chains from one sample, sequenced in a study of blood T cell repertoires in COVID-19. Profiled with immunoSEQ multiplex PCR; TCRdb holds only in-frame clones, not every one. Among a few hundred thousand clones listed, roughly 88% were seen once. The source material was PBMCs or T cells enriched from blood (not recorded which). The receptor set was obtained from a woman aged 40 to 50 with acute COVID-19. Both conserved end residues are part of each CDR3. The order of the fields is J gene, clone size, V gene, D gene, CDR3 protein, CDR3 DNA. A D gene is named only where the DNA matches it firmly. Size values are once, few and many counts, or a class for expanded clones, and some rows have none.

J: TRBJ1-3
size: NA
V: TRBV7-9
D: NA
CDR3: CASSFLRGGNTIYF
DNA: TGTGCCAGCAGCTTCCTTCGCGGGGGAAACACCATATATTTT

J: TRBJ2-3
size: NA
V: TRBV7-3
D: NA
CDR3: CASSLRGAGTDTQYF
DNA: TGTGCCAGCAGCTTACGGGGGGCAGGCACAGATACGCAGTATTTT

J: TRBJ2-1
size: NA
V: TRBV11-3
D: NA
CDR3: CASSLDPHTRDNEQFF
DNA: TGTGCCAGCAGCTTAGATCCCCATACTCGAGACAATGAGCAGTTCTTC

J: TRBJ2-5
size: NA
V: TRBV10-2
D: NA
CDR3: CASSEPVGAPRTQYF
DNA: TGCGCCAGCAGTGAGCCGGTAGGGGCGCCCAGGACCCAGTACTTC

J: TRBJ1-1
size: once
V: TRBV5-5
D: TRBD1
CDR3: CASSPRDRVVTFF
DNA: TGTGCCAGCAGCCCCCGGGACAGGGTCGTGACTTTCTTT

J: TRBJ2-2
size: once
V: TRBV27
D: TRBD1
CDR3: CASTLGQANTGELFF
DNA: TGTGCCAGCACCTTGGGACAGGCGAACACCGGGGAGCTGTTTTTT

J: TRBJ2-3
size: NA
V: TRBV13
D: NA
CDR3: CASSFSGSTDTQYF
DNA: TGTGCCAGCAGCTTCAGCGGTAGCACAGATACGCAGTATTTT

J: TRBJ2-4
size: NA
V: TRBV5-1
D: TRBD2
CDR3: CASSLGPTSQDIQYF
DNA: TGCGCCAGCAGCTTGGGCCCGACTAGCCAAGACATTCAGTACTTC

J: TRBJ2-2
size: few
V: TRBV27
D: NA
CDR3: CASSRVYTGELFF
DNA: TGTGCCAGCAGCAGGGTTTATACCGGGGAGCTGTTTTTT

J: TRBJ1-1
size: NA
V: TRBV5-1
D: NA
CDR3: CASSLFMGQVPEAFF
DNA: TGCGCCAGCAGTCTTTTCATGGGGCAGGTGCCTGAAGCTTTCTTT

J: TRBJ2-7
size: NA
V: TRBV5-1
D: NA
CDR3: CASSLALGSTYEQYF
DNA: TGCGCCAGCAGCTTGGCATTGGGCAGCACCTACGAGCAGTACTTC

J: TRBJ2-2
size: NA
V: TRBV11-3
D: NA
CDR3: CASSLSPGELFF
DNA: TGTGCCAGCAGCCTCAGTCCCGGGGAGCTGTTTTTT

J: TRBJ1-5
size: NA
V: TRBV15
D: TRBD1
CDR3: CATRDRGLGNQPQHF
DNA: TGTGCCACCAGGGACAGGGGGCTTGGCAATCAGCCCCAGCATTTT

J: TRBJ2-3
size: once
V: TRBV4-3
D: NA
CDR3: CASSQDSTIPTDTQYF
DNA: TGCGCCAGCAGCCAAGATTCAACTATTCCCACAGATACGCAGTATTTT

J: TRBJ1-1
size: NA
V: TRBV18
D: NA
CDR3: CASSPLVRGNTEAFF
DNA: TGTGCCAGCTCACCACTTGTCAGGGGGAACACTGAAGCTTTCTTT

J: TRBJ1-2
size: NA
V: TRBV5-1
D: NA
CDR3: CASSSYRDGYTF
DNA: TGCGCCAGCAGTTCCTACAGGGACGGCTACACCTTC

J: TRBJ2-7
size: NA
V: TRBV3-1/TRBV3-2
D: NA
CDR3: CASSQSPSGSYEQYF
DNA: TGTGCCAGCAGCCAAAGTCCGAGCGGATCCTACGAGCAGTACTTC

J: TRBJ1-2
size: once
V: TRBV13
D: NA
CDR3: CASSRQSFRRDTF
DNA: TGTGCCAGCAGTAGACAGTCTTTTAGGAGGGACACCTTC

J: TRBJ2-4
size: NA
V: TRBV2
D: TRBD2
CDR3: CASSDGGRVAKNIQYF
DNA: TGTGCCAGCAGTGATGGAGGGAGGGTCGCCAAAAACATTCAGTACTTC

J: TRBJ2-1
size: NA
V: TRBV7-2
D: TRBD2
CDR3: CASSFTSGSYEQFF
DNA: TGTGCCAGCAGCTTTACTAGCGGGAGCTATGAGCAGTTCTTC

J: TRBJ1-2
size: NA
V: TRBV5-8
D: TRBD1
CDR3: CASSYRRQGSYGYTF
DNA: TGTGCCAGCAGCTACCGGAGACAGGGATCGTATGGCTACACCTTC

J: TRBJ1-5
size: NA
V: TRBV6-5
D: NA
CDR3: CASFSQGSGQPQHF
DNA: TGTGCCAGCTTTAGTCAGGGGTCAGGGCAGCCCCAGCATTTT

J: TRBJ2-5
size: NA
V: TRBV3-1/TRBV3-2
D: NA
CDR3: CASSQGIRETQYF
DNA: TGTGCCAGCAGCCAAGGTATTCGAGAGACCCAGTACTTC

J: TRBJ1-4
size: NA
V: TRBV10-3
D: NA
CDR3: CASRGGTTNEKLFF
DNA: TGTGCATCCCGGGGAGGGACAACTAATGAAAAACTGTTTTTT

J: TRBJ1-1
size: NA
V: TRBV21-1
D: NA
CDR3: CARRGTGCDTEAFF
DNA: TGTGCCAGAAGAGGGACAGGGTGTGACACTGAAGCTTTCTTT

J: TRBJ1-1
size: NA
V: TRBV29-1
D: NA
CDR3: CSVEQGNTEAFF
DNA: TGCAGCGTTGAACAGGGCAACACTGAAGCTTTCTTT

J: TRBJ1-3
size: once
V: TRBV7-9
D: NA
CDR3: CASSLSLLNTIYF
DNA: TGTGCCAGCAGCTTATCTCTCCTAAACACCATATATTTT

J: TRBJ2-3
size: NA
V: TRBV3-1/TRBV3-2
D: TRBD2
CDR3: CASSQDESGSIRPDTQYF
DNA: TGTGCCAGCAGCCAAGATGAGAGCGGGAGTATTCGACCAGATACGCAGTATTTT

J: TRBJ1-1
size: NA
V: TRBV14
D: NA
CDR3: CASSQGGNTEAFF
DNA: TGTGCCAGCAGCCAAGGAGGGAACACTGAAGCTTTCTTT

J: TRBJ1-5
size: NA
V: TRBV19
D: NA
CDR3: CASSIMTDNQPQHF
DNA: TGTGCCAGTAGTATAATGACAGACAATCAGCCCCAGCATTTT

J: TRBJ1-2
size: NA
V: TRBV24-1
D: TRBD1
CDR3: CATSDFGTGPRQSSNYGYTF
DNA: TGTGCCACCAGTGATTTTGGGACAGGGCCCCGCCAATCTTCTAACTATGGCTACACCTTC

J: TRBJ1-1
size: NA
V: TRBV24-1
D: NA
CDR3: CATSDSQSQNTEAFF
DNA: TGTGCCACCAGTGATTCACAGAGTCAGAACACTGAAGCTTTCTTT

J: TRBJ2-1
size: NA
V: TRBV9
D: TRBD2
CDR3: CASSVARTSGIDRRYNEQFF
DNA: TGTGCCAGCAGCGTAGCCCGGACTAGCGGGATCGATCGGAGGTACAATGAGCAGTTCTTC

J: TRBJ1-1
size: NA
V: TRBV19
D: TRBD1
CDR3: CASSIARQGWDTEAFF
DNA: TGTGCCAGTAGTATAGCCAGACAGGGGTGGGACACTGAAGCTTTCTTT

J: TRBJ2-7
size: NA
V: TRBV5-5
D: TRBD2
CDR3: CASSTNPLAEGEQYF
DNA: TGTGCCAGCAGCACCAACCCTCTAGCGGAGGGGGAGCAGTACTTC

J: TRBJ1-2
size: NA
V: TRBV2
D: NA
CDR3: CATSPGLYGYTF
DNA: TGTGCCACCTCGCCAGGGCTCTATGGCTACACCTTC

J: TRBJ2-1
size: NA
V: TRBV6-5
D: NA
CDR3: CASSSETTGLGEQFF
DNA: TGTGCCAGCAGTTCCGAAACTACAGGGTTGGGGGAGCAGTTCTTC

J: TRBJ1-1
size: NA
V: TRBV2
D: TRBD1
CDR3: CASRAGGFTEAFF
DNA: TGTGCCAGCAGGGCAGGGGGCTTCACTGAAGCTTTCTTT

J: TRBJ2-1
size: NA
V: TRBV15
D: NA
CDR3: CATSREGGSYNEQFF
DNA: TGTGCCACCAGCAGAGAAGGAGGCTCCTACAATGAGCAGTTCTTC

J: TRBJ2-1
size: few
V: TRBV5-4
D: NA
CDR3: CASNRVGSDYNEQFF
DNA: TGTGCCAGCAACAGGGTAGGATCGGACTACAATGAGCAGTTCTTC

J: TRBJ1-2
size: NA
V: TRBV28
D: TRBD1
CDR3: CASSSGILTGGFRGYTF
DNA: TGTGCCAGCAGTTCGGGAATCTTGACAGGGGGTTTTCGTGGCTACACCTTC

J: TRBJ2-1
size: NA
V: TRBV24-1
D: NA
CDR3: CATSDPTASSYNEQFF
DNA: TGTGCCACCAGTGACCCGACAGCTAGCTCCTACAATGAGCAGTTCTTC